This TCR beta chain comes out of a study of shared clonotypes between healthy human individuals. Study details: Researchers assigned three CD4 naive, three CD4 memory, two CD8 naive and one CD8 memory plate to each donor. Study-level findings and limits: Rarefaction exposed incomplete sorted-subset sequencing despite large depth. Relative to their counterparts shared across all four donors, non-shared clonotypes exhibited diminished generation probabilities.

Authors' data handling: Filtering differed because ImmunoSEQ produced junction-only sequences that carried no quality scores. Sequencing used immunoSEQ multiplex PCR; TCRdb keeps in-frame clones, though not all of them. V and J calls and clone size are given by that table; D and trimming were obtained from the DNA. The sample consists of a few million clones, approximately 92% of them appearing once. The V segment lost 5 bases and the J segment 3 bases; nucleotides outside the gene matches: 9. Germline V gene data show CDR1 as LNHDA and CDR2 as SQIVND (reference sequence). The length of the CDR3 is 15 residues. As concerns this clone: Its antigen is currently unknown.

The rearrangement links TRBV19 to TRBJ2-7; 8 positions agree with TRBD1. Sequences were obtained from naive CD4+ T cells sorted from blood. Documented subset: CD45RA+ positively selected. The TCR originated in a man between 18 and 35 years old in good health. In DNA form, the CDR3 reads TGTGCCAGTAGTTCATCCGGGACAGGACACTACGAGCAGTACTTC. Translation gives CASSSSGTGHYEQYF.